These T cell receptor beta chains were read from a single sample in a study of CDR3 diversity in severe acne. TCRdb used MiXCR to reprocess the PCR reads, holding one entry per CDR3 protein. The repertoire has more than 70,000 distinct CDR3 sequences, about 53% of them found once; the top ten carry roughly 12%. The source material was blood. The source is a male donor with severe acne vulgaris. CDR3s include the opening cysteine and the closing phenylalanine or tryptophan. A D gene is named only where the DNA matches it firmly. Clone size is stated in some rows and not others, as once, few, many or a class when expanded.

CDR3 protein: CASKRTGRNSPLHF; CDR3 DNA: TGTGCCAGTAAAAGGACAGGCCGGAACTCACCCCTCCACTTT; J gene: TRBJ1-6; D gene: TRBD1; clone size: medium-sized; V gene: TRBV19
CDR3 protein: CASSTRRSSLYEQYF; CDR3 DNA: TGTGCCAGTAGTACCCGGCGCTCTTCCCTTTACGAGCAGTACTTC; J gene: TRBJ2-7; D gene: .; clone size: many; V gene: TRBV19
CDR3 protein: CASSESGLAGETQYF; CDR3 DNA: TGTGCTAGCAGCGAAAGTGGACTAGCGGGAGAGACCCAGTACTTC; J gene: TRBJ2-5; D gene: TRBD2; clone size: few; V gene: TRBV7-7
CDR3 protein: CASSFPGDRRTQETQYF; CDR3 DNA: TGTGCCAGCAGCTTCCCCGGGGACAGGAGAACTCAAGAGACCCAGTACTTC; J gene: TRBJ2-5; D gene: TRBD1; clone size: .; V gene: TRBV7-9
CDR3 protein: CASSLVGGQGSQPQHF; CDR3 DNA: TGTGCCAGCAGCTTAGTGGGTGGACAGGGGAGCCAGCCCCAGCATTTT; J gene: TRBJ1-5; D gene: TRBD1; clone size: many; V gene: TRBV7-8
CDR3 protein: CASSETGYGYTF; CDR3 DNA: TGTGCCAGCAGTGAAACCGGCTATGGCTACACCTTC; J gene: TRBJ1-2; D gene: .; clone size: .; V gene: TRBV6-1
CDR3 protein: CASSQDLGMGSAYGYTF; CDR3 DNA: TGTGCCAGCAGCCAAGATCTAGGGATGGGATCCGCCTATGGCTACACCTTC; J gene: TRBJ1-2; D gene: .; clone size: .; V gene: TRBV14
CDR3 protein: CASSPGAGELFF; CDR3 DNA: TGTGCCAGCAGCCCAGGGGCCGGGGAGCTGTTTTTT; J gene: TRBJ2-2; D gene: .; clone size: many; V gene: TRBV7-6
CDR3 protein: CASSPKPVTGSNQPQHF; CDR3 DNA: TGTGCCAGTAGCCCCAAACCCGTGACAGGGAGCAATCAGCCCCAGCATTTT; J gene: TRBJ1-5; D gene: TRBD1; clone size: many; V gene: TRBV19
CDR3 protein: CASSLGGFYNSPLHF; CDR3 DNA: TGTGCCAGCAGCTTAGGCGGGTTCTATAATTCACCCCTCCACTTT; J gene: TRBJ1-6; D gene: .; clone size: medium-sized; V gene: TRBV7-9
CDR3 protein: CASSVAYRSSGSTIYF; CDR3 DNA: TGTGCCAGCAGCGTAGCTTACCGCAGCTCTGGAAGCACCATATATTTT; J gene: TRBJ1-3; D gene: .; clone size: .; V gene: TRBV9
CDR3 protein: CSAQQEARAGELFF; CDR3 DNA: TGCAGTGCCCAGCAGGAGGCGCGCGCCGGGGAGCTGTTTTTC; J gene: TRBJ2-2; D gene: .; clone size: .; V gene: TRBV20-1
CDR3 protein: CASSQTPSTANSPLHF; CDR3 DNA: TGTGCCAGCAGTCAAACCCCTTCGACAGCTAATTCACCCCTCCACTTT; J gene: TRBJ1-6; D gene: .; clone size: medium-sized; V gene: TRBV2
CDR3 protein: CASRNRDYGYTF; CDR3 DNA: TGTGCCAGTAGAAACAGGGACTATGGCTACACCTTC; J gene: TRBJ1-2; D gene: .; clone size: .; V gene: TRBV19
CDR3 protein: CSASRGRTSALLTDTQYF; CDR3 DNA: TGCAGTGCTAGTCGCGGGCGGACTTCTGCGCTCCTCACAGATACGCAGTATTTT; J gene: TRBJ2-3; D gene: .; clone size: few; V gene: TRBV20-1
CDR3 protein: CSVGERERGYGYTF; CDR3 DNA: TGCAGCGTTGGGGAAAGGGAGCGCGGCTATGGCTACACCTTC; J gene: TRBJ1-2; D gene: .; clone size: .; V gene: TRBV29-1
CDR3 protein: CSAGLAGGSHEQFF; CDR3 DNA: TGCAGTGCGGGATTAGCGGGAGGGAGCCATGAGCAGTTCTTC; J gene: TRBJ2-1; D gene: TRBD2; clone size: medium-sized; V gene: TRBV20-1
CDR3 protein: CSAKDRLQADTQYF; CDR3 DNA: TGCAGTGCTAAGGACAGGCTCCAGGCAGATACGCAGTATTTT; J gene: TRBJ2-3; D gene: TRBD1; clone size: many; V gene: TRBV20-1
CDR3 protein: CASSLDPGSSYDEQFF; CDR3 DNA: TGTGCCAGCAGCTTAGACCCGGGAAGCTCCTACGATGAGCAGTTCTTC; J gene: TRBJ2-1; D gene: .; clone size: .; V gene: TRBV7-6
CDR3 protein: CASSGRTTSSYEQYF; CDR3 DNA: TGTGCCAGCAGTGGAAGGACTACCAGCTCCTACGAGCAGTACTTC; J gene: TRBJ2-7; D gene: .; clone size: once; V gene: TRBV12-3/TRBV12-4
CDR3 protein: CASSVLMNTEAFF; CDR3 DNA: TGTGCCAGCAGTGTTTTAATGAACACTGAAGCTTTCTTT; J gene: TRBJ1-1; D gene: .; clone size: few; V gene: TRBV25-1
CDR3 protein: CASSLVPQQELAFF; CDR3 DNA: TGTGCCAGCAGCTTAGTCCCACAGCAAGAGTTAGCTTTCTTT; J gene: TRBJ1-1; D gene: .; clone size: .; V gene: TRBV7-9
CDR3 protein: CASSDLQETQYF; CDR3 DNA: TGCGCCAGCAGTGATCTACAGGAGACCCAGTACTTC; J gene: TRBJ2-5; D gene: .; clone size: .; V gene: TRBV10-2
CDR3 protein: CSARRLWYEQYF; CDR3 DNA: TGCAGTGCTAGACGCCTTTGGTACGAGCAGTACTTC; J gene: TRBJ2-7; D gene: .; clone size: medium-sized; V gene: TRBV20-1
CDR3 protein: CASRSGDGTSPLHF; CDR3 DNA: TGTGCCAGCAGATCAGGGGACGGGACTTCACCCCTCCACTTT; J gene: TRBJ1-6; D gene: .; clone size: .; V gene: TRBV4-2
CDR3 protein: CSAKGAGEIDTQYF; CDR3 DNA: TGCAGTGCTAAGGGGGCGGGAGAGATAGATACGCAGTATTTT; J gene: TRBJ2-3; D gene: .; clone size: many; V gene: TRBV20-1
CDR3 protein: CASSLGRGTGVNNEQFF; CDR3 DNA: TGTGCCAGCAGCTTAGGGAGGGGGACAGGGGTTAACAATGAGCAGTTCTTC; J gene: TRBJ2-1; D gene: TRBD1; clone size: many; V gene: TRBV7-9
CDR3 protein: CASSYSSNVGNTIYF; CDR3 DNA: TGTGCCAGCAGTTACTCCTCAAATGTTGGAAACACCATATATTTT; J gene: TRBJ1-3; D gene: .; clone size: .; V gene: TRBV6-5
CDR3 protein: CSARQRLARSYNEQFF; CDR3 DNA: TGCAGTGCTAGACAACGACTAGCGAGGTCCTACAATGAGCAGTTCTTC; J gene: TRBJ2-1; D gene: TRBD2; clone size: many; V gene: TRBV20-1
CDR3 protein: CASSGGRVYEQYF; CDR3 DNA: TGCGCCAGCAGTGGGGGACGAGTCTACGAGCAGTACTTC; J gene: TRBJ2-7; D gene: .; clone size: once; V gene: TRBV10-2
CDR3 protein: CASTPSSYNSPLHF; CDR3 DNA: TGTGCCAGCACGCCAAGCTCCTATAATTCACCCCTCCACTTT; J gene: TRBJ1-6; D gene: .; clone size: .; V gene: TRBV2
CDR3 protein: CASSQDVRGRGSGANVLTF; CDR3 DNA: TGCGCCAGCAGCCAAGATGTCAGGGGTCGGGGCTCTGGGGCCAACGTCCTGACTTTC; J gene: TRBJ2-6; D gene: .; clone size: .; V gene: TRBV4-3
CDR3 protein: CSARGASGRTSYEQYF; CDR3 DNA: TGCAGTGCTAGAGGTGCTAGCGGGAGAACTTCCTACGAGCAGTACTTC; J gene: TRBJ2-7; D gene: TRBD2; clone size: .; V gene: TRBV20-1
CDR3 protein: CASSVGVTPEQYF; CDR3 DNA: TGTGCCAGCAGCGTAGGGGTCACTCCCGAGCAGTACTTC; J gene: TRBJ2-7; D gene: .; clone size: .; V gene: TRBV9
CDR3 protein: CASSLAASAYEQYF; CDR3 DNA: TGTGCCAGCAGTTTAGCGGCCTCGGCTTACGAGCAGTACTTC; J gene: TRBJ2-7; D gene: .; clone size: few; V gene: TRBV27
CDR3 protein: CASSSSTRAPNTGELFF; CDR3 DNA: TGTGCCAGCAGTTCGAGTACAAGGGCCCCGAACACCGGGGAGCTGTTTTTT; J gene: TRBJ2-2; D gene: .; clone size: .; V gene: TRBV7-3
CDR3 protein: CASGQERVEGGQPQHF; CDR3 DNA: TGCGCCAGCGGCCAAGAACGGGTGGAGGGGGGTCAGCCCCAGCATTTT; J gene: TRBJ1-5; D gene: .; clone size: .; V gene: TRBV4-3
CDR3 protein: CASSVVEGLYTEAFF; CDR3 DNA: TGTGCCAGCAGCGTAGTTGAAGGGCTGTACACTGAAGCTTTCTTT; J gene: TRBJ1-1; D gene: .; clone size: .; V gene: TRBV9
CDR3 protein: CASSEGLAVVTDTQYF; CDR3 DNA: TGTGCCAGCAGTGAGGGACTAGCGGTCGTCACAGATACGCAGTATTTT; J gene: TRBJ2-3; D gene: TRBD2; clone size: .; V gene: TRBV2
CDR3 protein: CASSVEAEVIADTQYF; CDR3 DNA: TGTGCCAGCAGCGTAGAGGCGGAAGTAATCGCAGATACGCAGTATTTT; J gene: TRBJ2-3; D gene: .; clone size: few; V gene: TRBV9
CDR3 protein: CALGIAGTSDEQYF; CDR3 DNA: TGTGCTCTCGGGATAGCGGGAACCTCCGACGAGCAGTACTTC; J gene: TRBJ2-7; D gene: TRBD2; clone size: .; V gene: TRBV10-3
CDR3 protein: CATSRGDFQGTNYGYTF; CDR3 DNA: TGTGCCACCAGCAGAGGCGATTTTCAGGGAACCAACTATGGCTACACCTTC; J gene: TRBJ1-2; D gene: .; clone size: .; V gene: TRBV15